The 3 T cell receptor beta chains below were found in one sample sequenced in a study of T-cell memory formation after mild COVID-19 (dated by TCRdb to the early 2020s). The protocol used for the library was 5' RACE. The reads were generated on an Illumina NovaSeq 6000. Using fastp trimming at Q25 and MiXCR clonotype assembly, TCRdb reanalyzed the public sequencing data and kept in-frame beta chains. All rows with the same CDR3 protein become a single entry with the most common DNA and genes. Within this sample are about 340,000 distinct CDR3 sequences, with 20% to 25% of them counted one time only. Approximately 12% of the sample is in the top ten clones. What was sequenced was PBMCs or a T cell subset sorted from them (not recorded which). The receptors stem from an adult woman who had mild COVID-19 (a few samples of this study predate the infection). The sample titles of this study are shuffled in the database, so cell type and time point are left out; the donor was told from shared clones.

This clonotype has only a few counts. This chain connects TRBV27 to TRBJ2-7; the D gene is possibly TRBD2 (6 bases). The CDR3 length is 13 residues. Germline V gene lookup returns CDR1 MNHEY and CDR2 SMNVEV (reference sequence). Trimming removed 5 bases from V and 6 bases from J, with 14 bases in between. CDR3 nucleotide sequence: TGTGCCAGCAGTATGGGGGGATACGGCGAGCAGTACTTC. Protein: CASSMGGYGEQYF.

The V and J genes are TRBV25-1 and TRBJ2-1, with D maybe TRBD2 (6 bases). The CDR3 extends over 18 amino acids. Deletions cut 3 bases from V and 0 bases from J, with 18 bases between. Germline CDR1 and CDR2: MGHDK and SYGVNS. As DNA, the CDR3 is TGTGCCAGCAGTGACCCGCTACCTAGCGCCGGCTCCTACAATGAGCAGTTCTTC. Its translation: CASSDPLPSAGSYNEQFF.

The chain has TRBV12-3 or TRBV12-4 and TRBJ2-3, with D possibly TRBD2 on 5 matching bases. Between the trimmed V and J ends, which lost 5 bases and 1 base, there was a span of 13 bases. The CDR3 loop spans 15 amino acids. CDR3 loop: CASSKVGKGTDTQYF. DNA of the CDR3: TGTGCCAGCAGTAAGGTCGGGAAGGGCACAGATACGCAGTATTTT.